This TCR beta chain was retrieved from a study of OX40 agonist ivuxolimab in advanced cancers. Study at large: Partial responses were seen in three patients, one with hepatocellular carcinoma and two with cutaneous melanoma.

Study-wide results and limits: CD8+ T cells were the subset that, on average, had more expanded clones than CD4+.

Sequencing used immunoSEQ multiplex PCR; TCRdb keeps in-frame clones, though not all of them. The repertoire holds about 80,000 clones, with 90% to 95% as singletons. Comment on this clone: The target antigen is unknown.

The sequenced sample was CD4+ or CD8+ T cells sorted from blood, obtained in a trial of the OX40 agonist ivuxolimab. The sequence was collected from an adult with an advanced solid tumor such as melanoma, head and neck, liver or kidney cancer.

The CDR3 coding sequence is TGTGCCTGGAGGGGCCCGTGGACAAGCTCCTACGAGCAGTACTTC. It yields the protein CAWRGPWTSSYEQYF. The rearrangement joins TRBV30 to TRBJ2-7; perhaps TRBD1 as D (5 bases). Germline V gives CDR1 GTSNPN, CDR2 SVGIG (reference sequence). V shed 3 bases and J shed 0 bases, with 15 bases lying between them. This CDR3 spans 15 amino acids.